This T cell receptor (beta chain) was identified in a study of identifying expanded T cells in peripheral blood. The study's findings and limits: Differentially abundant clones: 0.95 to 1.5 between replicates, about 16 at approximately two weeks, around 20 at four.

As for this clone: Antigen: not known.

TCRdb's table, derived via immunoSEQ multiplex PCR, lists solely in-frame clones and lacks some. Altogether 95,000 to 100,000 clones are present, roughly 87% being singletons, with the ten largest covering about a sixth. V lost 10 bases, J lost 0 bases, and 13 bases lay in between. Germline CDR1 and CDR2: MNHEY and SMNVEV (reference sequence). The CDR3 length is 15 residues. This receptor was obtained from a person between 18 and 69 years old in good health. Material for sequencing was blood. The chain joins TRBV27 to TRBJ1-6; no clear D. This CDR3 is CATLLRGSYNSPLHF. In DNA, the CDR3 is TGTGCCACCCTCCTCCGGGGCTCCTATAATTCACCCCTCCACTTT.